This T cell receptor (beta chain) appears in the sequencing data of a study of T cells in Graves' hyperthyroidism and ophthalmopathy. RNA transcripts served as the template for amplifying TCR beta CDR3 regions. In the first-round RT-PCR of the TCR CDR3, the HTBI primer set was used. TCRdb redid the calling of the multiplex PCR reads with MiXCR, one entry per CDR3 protein. The sample records around 600,000 distinct CDR3 sequences, roughly 46% being singletons. Overall study results and limits: Ophthalmopathy was predicted by the model a median of about 6.5 months ahead of onset.

This CDR3 has 16 amino acids. CDR1 is PRHDT, CDR2 FYEKMQ, per germline (reference sequence). Losses at the gene ends were 4 bases for V and 6 bases for J; bases not matched to a gene: 10. Uncontrolled infection, other autoimmune disease, pregnancy or lactation disqualified patients from enrolment. Diagnoses were established using clinical symptoms, serum thyroxine and TRAb, thyroid ultrasound and orbital computed tomography. About this clonotype itself: Its antigen is unknown.

The source is an adult man with Graves' disease, either hyperthyroidism or ophthalmopathy (not recorded which). The chain joins TRBV13 to TRBJ1-4, with 8 bases identical to TRBD1. Sequencing was carried out using peripheral blood or thyroid tissue (not recorded which). CDR3 in amino acids: CASSSDPRGPDEKLFF. CDR3 DNA sequence: TGTGCCAGCAGCTCCGACCCCAGGGGGCCGGATGAAAAACTGTTTTTT.